This T cell receptor beta chain was profiled in a study of a mutant IDH1 vaccine in newly diagnosed glioma. V was clipped by 1 base and J by 5 bases; unmatched bases: 8. The CDR3 totals 16 residues. Germline CDR1 reads MGHRA; CDR2 reads YSYEKL. Described time point: week 5, during vaccination. What each vaccine dose contained was 300 ug of mutant IDH1 20-mer peptide, accompanied by topical imiquimod. As for this clone: Its antigen is as yet unknown.

This table comes from immunoSEQ multiplex PCR, and its TCRdb copy is limited to in-frame clones, with some not included. The sample lists 37,000 or so clones, around 83% occurring once. The chain combines TRBV4-1 with TRBJ2-5, with 9 bases fitting TRBD1. Material: PBMCs, obtained from a glioma patient whose treatment included an IDH1 peptide vaccine. The clonotype was recovered from a man aged 25-45 years with glioma. The CDR3 reads CASSQAGTGRLETQYF. Written as DNA, the CDR3 is TGCGCCAGCAGCCAAGCAGGGACAGGGCGTTTGGAGACCCAGTACTTC.